Shown below are 5 T cell receptor beta chains from a single sample sequenced in a study of human T cells and chemical hapten exposure. TCRdb analysed the RACE reads with MiXCR anew, one entry per CDR3 protein. The sample records over 65,000 distinct CDR3 sequences, roughly a tenth being singletons. Time point indicated: patch test 1, 2 weeks after DPC sensitization. Treatment in this sample: therapeutic diphenylcyclopropenone sensitization with weekly scalp DPC. The sequenced sample was whole blood, obtained in connection with sensitization to the hapten diphenylcyclopropenone (DPC). Receptor source: a woman aged 45-59 years with alopecia areata. Some clones in this sample may be carry-over from other donors' samples.

The chain has TRBV7-6 and TRBJ1-4; 8 bases are shared with TRBD1. Trimming at V came to 5 bases and at J to 3 bases, leaving 17 bases not matched to a gene. Germline V gene data show CDR1 as SGHVS and CDR2 as FNYEAQ. The CDR3 is made up of 19 amino acids. CDR3 nucleotide sequence: TGTGCCAGCAGCCCAATACCCCAAACCTCGACAGGGGCTAATGAAAAACTGTTTTTT. Its protein product is CASSPIPQTSTGANEKLFF.

The chain joins TRBV7-6 to TRBJ2-6; D remains ambiguous. V was clipped by 4 bases and J by 0 bases, with 7 bases between them. This CDR3 has 15 residues. Germline V CDR1 and CDR2: SGHVS, FNYEAQ. The CDR3 DNA reads as TGTGCCAGCAGCTCTCCCTCCTCTGGGGCCAACGTCCTGACTTTC. The encoded protein is CASSSPSSGANVLTF.

The table lists this clonotype with many counts. The chain carries TRBV7-2 and TRBJ2-7; D is unclear. The V and J ends lost 1 base and 0 bases respectively, with 7 bases between them. The CDR3 runs 14 residues. The germline V gene has CDR1 SGHTA and CDR2 FQGNSA. The DNA for the CDR3 is TGTGCCAGCAGCTTAGTCCCCACCTCCTACGAGCAGTACTTC. Its translation: CASSLVPTSYEQYF.

This clonotype was detected ten times or more. The chain employs TRBV3-1 and TRBJ1-2, with TRBD1 as a possible D gene (5 bases). Germline V gives CDR1 LGHDT, CDR2 YNNKEL (reference sequence). The V end was cut by 2 bases, the J end by 0 bases, with 10 bases between. CDR3 length: 15 residues. Here the CDR3 DNA reads TGTGCCAGCAGCCAAACCTTACAGGCTAACTATGGCTACACCTTC. Its protein product is CASSQTLQANYGYTF.

V is TRBV7-2 and J is TRBJ2-3; D unclear. V lost 1 base and J lost 6, with 14 bases in between. In germline, CDR1 is SGHTA, CDR2 FQGNSA. The CDR3 is 15 amino acids. The DNA for the CDR3 is TGTGCCAGCAGCTTAGGGGTCCCCCCCTCGGATACGCAGTATTTT. Amino acid sequence: CASSLGVPPSDTQYF.